Below are 29 T cell receptor beta chains sequenced from a single sample in a study of T cell clones after liver transplantation. Method: immunoSEQ multiplex PCR; TCRdb's copy keeps in-frame clones and lacks some. The profile shows more than 75,000 clones, nearly 85% of them singletons. Here the sequenced sample was CD4+ T cells from blood, taken almost 47 months after liver transplant. Source of these receptors: a human patient who received a liver transplant. Some T cells could come from the graft donor.

The chain combines TRBV5-1 with TRBJ2-1; D possibly uses TRBD1 or TRBD2 (6 bases each). Deletions cut 4 bases from V and 1 base from J, with 12 bases between. This CDR3 contains 15 residues. Germline V gene lookup returns CDR1 SGHRS and CDR2 YFSETQ. DNA for the CDR3: TGCGCCAGCAGCAAGGAGGGGGAATCCTACAATGAGCAGTTCTTC. Its translation is CASSKEGESYNEQFF.

The chain joins TRBV28 to TRBJ1-1; D remains unclear. CDR1 is MDHEN, CDR2 SYDVKM, per germline. Trimming took off 7 bases at V and 3 bases at J, with 15 bases between the two ends. There are 14 residues in the CDR3. The CDR3 region has the DNA TGTGCCAGCACCAATGGAGGGTATCACACTGAAGCTTTCTTT. It codes for CASTNGGYHTEAFF.

V and J are TRBV5-4 and TRBJ2-5, with 11 bases fitting TRBD2. Trimming took 2 bases from V and 7 from J; bases not matched to a gene: 7. The CDR3 contains 15 residues. Germline CDR1 and CDR2: SGHNT and YYREEE (reference sequence). The CDR3 reads CASSLDTSGSGTQYF. The CDR3 nucleotides read TGTGCCAGCAGCTTAGATACTAGCGGGAGTGGGACCCAGTACTTC.

The chain links TRBV2 to TRBJ2-1; possible D gene TRBD2, 6 bases. V was pared by 6 bases and J by 14 bases, with 20 bases between. The CDR3 spans 13 residues. The germline V gene encodes CDR1 SNHLY and CDR2 FYNNEI. The CDR3 spells CASSPGTGGLEFF. The CDR3 coding sequence is TGTGCCAGCAGCCCCGGGACTGGAGGGCTCGAGTTCTTC. Complete variable domain (other parts from reference TRBV2 and TRBJ2-1): EPEVTQTPSHQVTQMGQEVILRCVPISNHLYFYWYRQILGQKVEFLVSFYNNEISEKSEIFDDQFSVERPDGSNFTLKIRSTKLEDSAMYFCASSPGTGGLEFFGPGTRLTVL.

The rearrangement joins TRBV7-2 to TRBJ2-7, with D possibly matching TRBD1 (6 bases). CDR3 length equals 15 residues. Germline V gene data show CDR1 as SGHTA and CDR2 as FQGNSA. V was clipped by 1 base and J by 0 bases, with 10 bases between them. CDR3 loop: CASSLEGTTSYEQYF. The CDR3 DNA reads as TGTGCCAGCAGCTTAGAAGGGACAACCTCCTACGAGCAGTACTTC.

This chain connects TRBV6-6 to TRBJ1-4, with 8 bases matching TRBD1. CDR1 and CDR2 (germline): MNHNY, SVGAGI (reference sequence). CDR3 length: 14 amino acids. J lost 8 bases, V lost 4 bases, and 6 bases had no gene match. The CDR3 is CASSLQGVVEKLFF. The CDR3 bases are TGTGCCAGCAGTTTACAGGGGGTAGTGGAAAAACTGTTTTTT.

This clone was counted a few times. The sample contains more than one DNA sequence encoding this CDR3. CDR3 sequence (DNA): TGTGCCAGCAGGCGCCAGTTAGCGGGAGATATGGATACGCAGTATTTT. This translates into CASRRQLAGDMDTQYF. V and J are TRBV2 and TRBJ2-3; TRBD2 agrees at 9 bases. The CDR3 sequence is 16 residues long. Germline V gene lookup returns CDR1 SNHLY and CDR2 FYNNEI. The ends lost 6 bases at V and 6 bases at J; junction bases unmatched: 13.

The chain recombines TRBV7-8 with TRBJ2-2, with 10 bases lining up with TRBD1. The junction had 2 bases not matched to a gene; V was cut back by 5 bases and J by 2 bases. Per the germline V gene, CDR1 is SGHVS and CDR2 is FQNEAQ. The CDR3 contains 15 residues. CDR3 in DNA: TGTGCCAGCAGCCGGACAGGGGGTAACACCGGGGAGCTGTTTTTT. Translated, it gives CASSRTGGNTGELFF.

The rearrangement uses TRBV25-1 and TRBJ2-4; 9 nucleotides line up with TRBD1. CDR1 is MGHDK and CDR2 is SYGVNS in the germline V gene. This CDR3 is 17 amino acids long. V shed 1 base, J shed 1 base, and the junction held 5 bases outside the gene matches. The chain's CDR3 is CASSESGTGRAKNIQYF. The CDR3 coding sequence is TGTGCCAGCAGTGAATCGGGGACAGGGCGGGCCAAAAACATTCAGTACTTC.

This clone occurred a few times. The chain carries TRBV6-1 and TRBJ1-5; D not certain. The length of the CDR3 is 14 residues. Between the trimmed V and J ends, which lost 6 bases and 1 base, there was a span of 10 bases. Per germline, CDR1 MNHNS and CDR2 SASEGT. DNA for the CDR3: TGTGCCAGCAGCCTGGAGGTGAGCAATCAGCCCCAGCATTTT. Translation gives CASSLEVSNQPQHF.

This sequence joins TRBV7-2 and TRBJ2-1, with D possibly matching TRBD2 (6 bases). V lost 3 bases and J lost 10, with 13 bases in between. Germline CDR1 reads SGHTA; CDR2 reads FQGNSA. The CDR3 length is 13 residues. The CDR3 DNA follows: TGTGCCAGCAGCTTTCGGGAGTTAGGCGAGCAGTTCTTC. Its translation: CASSFRELGEQFF. Filled out from reference TRBV7-2 and TRBJ2-1, the complete variable domain reads GAGVSQSPSNKVTEKGKDVELRCDPISGHTALYWYRQSLGQGLEFLIYFQGNSAPDKSGLPSDRFSAERTGGSVSTLTIQRTQQEDSAVYLCASSFRELGEQFFGPGTRLTVL.

The V gene is TRBV7-9, the J gene TRBJ1-4, with TRBD1 matching over 7 bases. V gave up 1 base and J gave up 7 bases; unmatched junction bases: 3. The V gene's germline CDR1 is SEHNR and CDR2 FQNEAQ (reference sequence). The CDR3 runs to 14 residues. The CDR3 sequence is CASSLGQGSEKLFF. The CDR3 region has the DNA TGTGCCAGCAGCTTAGGACAGGGAAGTGAAAAACTGTTTTTT.

The genes are TRBV5-1 and TRBJ2-1; 9 bases fit TRBD1. J lost 0 bases, V lost 4 bases, and 5 bases had no gene match. This CDR3 is 16 amino acids long. CDR1 and CDR2 from the germline V gene are SGHRS and YFSETQ. Here the CDR3 DNA reads TGCGCCAGCAGCATCTTGACAGGGGGCTCCTACAATGAGCAGTTCTTC. As protein: CASSILTGGSYNEQFF.

J is TRBJ1-2 and V is TRBV19; 8 nucleotides agree with TRBD1. The V gene end was trimmed by 2 bases and the J gene end by 7 bases; junction bases not matched to a gene: 12. The CDR3 runs 16 residues. Germline-derived CDR1 and CDR2 are LNHDA and SQIVND (reference sequence). CDR3 coding DNA: TGTGCCAGTAGTATAAAAGTCGGCAGGGGGCATGGTGGCTACACCTTC. It encodes CASSIKVGRGHGGYTF.

The V call is TRBV19, the J call TRBJ1-4, with D perhaps TRBD1 (5 bases). CDR1 is LNHDA, CDR2 SQIVND, per germline (reference sequence). The CDR3 extends over 15 amino acids. V was cut by 5 bases and J by 1 base, with 11 bases left in between. CDR3 DNA sequence: TGTGCCAGTAGTCCCTGGGACGTAACTAATGAAAAACTGTTTTTT. Translation gives CASSPWDVTNEKLFF.

The chain carries TRBV7-8 and TRBJ2-7, with D possibly TRBD1 on 6 matching bases. Germline loops: CDR1 SGHVS, CDR2 FQNEAQ. With 2 bases removed from V and 2 bases from J, the gap between germline ends came to 13 bases. The CDR3 loop spans 15 amino acids. CDR3 in DNA: TGTGCCAGCAGCTTACCCGGACAGTCTGCCTACGAGCAGTACTTC. This translates into CASSLPGQSAYEQYF.

The chain employs TRBV5-1 and TRBJ2-1; the D gene is possibly TRBD1 (6 bases). The CDR3 extends over 16 amino acids. Germline lookup yields CDR1 SGHRS and CDR2 YFSETQ. Trimming stripped 0 bases from V and 0 bases from J, with 10 bases between. In nucleotides, the CDR3 is TGCGCCAGCAGCTTGGTTCAGGGGAGCTCCTACAATGAGCAGTTCTTC. This codes for CASSLVQGSSYNEQFF.

This chain uses TRBV6-5 with TRBJ2-5, with TRBD2 matching over 10 bases. Germline CDR1 reads MNHEY; CDR2 reads SVGAGI. The CDR3 is 15 residues long. The trim removed 4 bases at V and 3 bases at J, leaving 5 bases unmatched. In nucleotides, the CDR3 is TGTGCCAGCAGTTCGCGACTAGCGGGCAAAGAGACCCAGTACTTC. The encoded protein is CASSSRLAGKETQYF.

This chain joins TRBV7-8 and TRBJ2-7, with D uncertain. Trimming took off 4 bases at V and 0 bases at J, with 13 bases between the two ends. Germline CDR1 SGHVS, CDR2 FQNEAQ. This CDR3 has 15 residues. Written as DNA, the CDR3 is TGTGCCAGCAGCTCTAGACGTCTCGTCTCCTACGAGCAGTACTTC. It translates to CASSSRRLVSYEQYF.

This rearrangement joins TRBV5-1 to TRBJ1-5; the D gene is possibly TRBD1 (5 bases). The CDR3 has 14 amino acids. Germline CDR1 reads SGHRS; CDR2 reads YFSETQ. Trimming cost V 4 bases and J 5 bases, with 13 bases left between them. CDR3 in amino acids: CASSPDRSHQPQHF. For the CDR3, the DNA is TGCGCCAGCAGCCCCGACAGATCACATCAGCCCCAGCATTTT.

The V gene is TRBV10-3, the J gene TRBJ1-1, with TRBD1 identical over 9 bases. With 6 bases clipped from V and 3 bases from J, the junction kept 2 bases outside the gene matches. Germline CDR1 ENHRY, CDR2 SYGVKD. This CDR3 is 13 amino acids long. CDR3 sequence: CAIRGQGYTEAFF. The CDR3 region has the DNA TGTGCCATCAGAGGACAGGGGTACACTGAAGCTTTCTTT.

The chain links TRBV6-6 to TRBJ1-1, with D unclear. Germline CDR1 and CDR2: MNHNY and SVGAGI (reference sequence). With 4 bases removed from V and 1 base from J, the gap between germline ends came to 16 bases. The CDR3 runs to 16 residues. CDR3 DNA: TGTGCCAGCAGTTCTCGGACCCCGCTAGGGAACACTGAAGCTTTCTTT. Amino acid sequence: CASSSRTPLGNTEAFF.

The J gene is TRBJ2-1, the V gene TRBV7-6; 8 bases are a match to TRBD1. The V and J ends lost 7 bases and 2 bases, in that order; junction bases with no gene match: 7. Germline CDR1 SGHVS, CDR2 FNYEAQ. The CDR3 is 15 amino acids. CDR3: CASTGTGSPYNEQFF. The CDR3 DNA reads TGTGCCAGCACAGGGACAGGCTCCCCCTACAATGAGCAGTTCTTC.

This chain links TRBV5-6 with TRBJ2-5; D might be TRBD2 (5 bases). Trimming removed 2 bases from V and 2 bases from J, with 7 bases in between. The germline V gene has CDR1 SGHDT and CDR2 YYEEEE. This CDR3 comprises 13 residues. The DNA of the CDR3 is TGTGCCAGCAGCTTTTGGGAGCAAGAGACCCAGTACTTC. Translated, it gives CASSFWEQETQYF.

The chain uses TRBV30 and TRBJ1-5; D is possibly TRBD1 (6 bases). The CDR3 loop spans 15 amino acids. The V gene lost 4 bases and the J gene lost 6 bases, with 19 bases spanning the gap. Germline CDR1 is GTSNPN and CDR2 is SVGIG (reference sequence). The CDR3 protein is CAWNPLGGAGQPQHF. CDR3 bases: TGTGCCTGGAATCCCCTGGGGGGGGCTGGTCAGCCCCAGCATTTT.

This chain joins TRBV29-1 and TRBJ2-7; 8 nucleotides line up with TRBD1. CDR1 SQVTM and CDR2 ANQGSEA come from the germline V gene. V lost 0 bases to trimming and J lost 2 bases; unmatched junction nucleotides: 3. The length of the CDR3 is 14 residues. The chain's CDR3 is CSVEDTGGPYEQYF. The CDR3 region has the DNA TGCAGCGTTGAAGATACAGGGGGGCCCTACGAGCAGTACTTC.

The chain recombines TRBV27 with TRBJ1-2, with 8 nucleotides matching TRBD1. The CDR3 spans 14 residues. Germline V lookup: CDR1 MNHEY, CDR2 SMNVEV (reference sequence). With 5 bases clipped from V and 6 bases from J, the junction kept 8 bases outside the gene matches. The CDR3 is CASSPDRASHGYTF. The CDR3 coding sequence is TGTGCCAGCAGTCCGGACAGGGCGAGCCATGGCTACACCTTC.

This rearrangement joins TRBV11-2 to TRBJ1-1, with a possible D match to TRBD1 (6 bases). CDR3 length equals 14 residues. Germline loops: CDR1 SGHAT, CDR2 FQNNGV. The V gene lost 8 bases and the J gene lost 4 bases, with 17 bases spanning the gap. The CDR3 nucleotides read TGTGCCAGCTCCCGAGGGGGGATGATCACTGAAGCTTTCTTT. It is translated as CASSRGGMITEAFF.

The V and J genes are TRBV6-5 and TRBJ2-7; D may be TRBD2 (5 bases). The CDR3 consists of 15 residues. V was shortened by 6 bases and J by 0 bases, with 15 bases between the two germline ends. CDR1 and CDR2 (germline): MNHEY, SVGAGI. CDR3: CASSPYRELSYEQYF. The DNA of the CDR3 is TGTGCCAGCAGCCCCTATCGGGAACTCTCCTACGAGCAGTACTTC.